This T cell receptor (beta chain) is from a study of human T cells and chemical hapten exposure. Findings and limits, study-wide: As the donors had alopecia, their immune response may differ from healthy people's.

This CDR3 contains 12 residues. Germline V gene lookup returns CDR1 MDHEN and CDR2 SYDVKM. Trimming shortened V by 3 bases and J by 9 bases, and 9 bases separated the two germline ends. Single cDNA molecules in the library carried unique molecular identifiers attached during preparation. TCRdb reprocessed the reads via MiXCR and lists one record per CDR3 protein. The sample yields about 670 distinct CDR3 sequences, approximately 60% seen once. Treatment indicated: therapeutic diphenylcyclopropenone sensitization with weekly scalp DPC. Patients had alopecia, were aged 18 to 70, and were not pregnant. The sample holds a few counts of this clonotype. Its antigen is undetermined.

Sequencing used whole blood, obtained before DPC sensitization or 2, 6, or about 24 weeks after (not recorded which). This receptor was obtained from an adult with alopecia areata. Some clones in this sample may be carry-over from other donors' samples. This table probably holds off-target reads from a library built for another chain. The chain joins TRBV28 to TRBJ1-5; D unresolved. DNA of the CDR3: TGTGCCAGCAGTTTCCACGGTGTGCCCCAGCATTTT. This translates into CASSFHGVPQHF.